What follows is one T cell receptor beta chain and its context. This entry belongs to a study of OX40 agonist ivuxolimab in advanced cancers. Study context: Patients in the trial were receiving intravenous ivuxolimab every 2 weeks, at doses of 0.01 to 10 mg/kg.

The germline gives CDR1 SEHNR, CDR2 FQNEAQ (reference sequence). With 3 bases removed from V and 5 bases from J, the gap between germline ends came to 10 bases. The CDR3 runs to 13 residues. Method: immunoSEQ multiplex PCR; TCRdb's copy keeps in-frame clones and lacks some. The repertoire includes some 6,500 clones, just under 70% of them detected once, and more than 15% sits in the top ten. This rearrangement joins TRBV7-9 to TRBJ1-2; D gene ambiguous. The specimen comprised CD4+ or CD8+ T cells sorted from blood, sampled in a trial of the OX40 agonist ivuxolimab. The clonotype comes from an adult with an advanced solid tumor such as melanoma, head and neck, liver or kidney cancer. The CDR3 DNA sequence: TGTGCCAGCAGCTTTTTAGGCTTGTATGGCTACACCTTC. Translation: CASSFLGLYGYTF.